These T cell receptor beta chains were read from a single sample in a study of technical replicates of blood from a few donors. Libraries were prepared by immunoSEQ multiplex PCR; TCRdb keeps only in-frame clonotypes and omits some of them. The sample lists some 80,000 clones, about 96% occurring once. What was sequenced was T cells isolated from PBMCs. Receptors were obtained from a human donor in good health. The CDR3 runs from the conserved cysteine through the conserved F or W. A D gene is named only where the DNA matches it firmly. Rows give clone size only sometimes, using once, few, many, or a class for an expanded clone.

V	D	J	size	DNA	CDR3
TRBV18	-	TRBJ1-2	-	TGTGCCAGCTCACCAACATCTAACTATGGCTACACCTTC	CASSPTSNYGYTF
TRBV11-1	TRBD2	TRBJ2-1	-	TGTGCCAGCAGCCGCAGGACTAGCGGGACCTACAATGAGCAGTTCTTC	CASSRRTSGTYNEQFF
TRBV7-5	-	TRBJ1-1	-	TGTGCCAGAAGCTTTCGCACTGAAGCTTTCTTT	CARSFRTEAFF
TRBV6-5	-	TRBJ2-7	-	TGTGCCAGCACCAAATCCGACAACTACGAGCAGTACTTC	CASTKSDNYEQYF
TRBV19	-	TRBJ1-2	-	TGTGCCAGTAGGGCGGGAATCGTCTATGGCTACACCTTC	CASRAGIVYGYTF
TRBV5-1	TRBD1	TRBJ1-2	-	TGCGCCAGCAGCTTCCCAGGGGGCGCTGAGGATGGCTACACCTTC	CASSFPGGAEDGYTF
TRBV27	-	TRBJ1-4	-	TGTGCCAGCGGAGCACGATATATAGAAAAACTGTTTTTT	CASGARYIEKLFF
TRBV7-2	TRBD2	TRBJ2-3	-	TGTGCCAGCAGCTTAGGTAGTACTAGCGGGCTCCGTCTCGGGAACTTT	CASSLGSTSGLRLGNF
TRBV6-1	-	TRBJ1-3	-	TGTGCCAGCCCACAGGGAAATCTGTTCGGAAACACCATATATTTT	CASPQGNLFGNTIYF
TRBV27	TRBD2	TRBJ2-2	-	TGTGCCAGCAGGGGACTAGCGGGGAACACCGGGGAGCTGTTTTTT	CASRGLAGNTGELFF
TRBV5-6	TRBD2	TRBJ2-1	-	TGTGCCAGCAGCTTGTCGACTAGCGGGAAGTACAATGAGCAGTTCTTC	CASSLSTSGKYNEQFF
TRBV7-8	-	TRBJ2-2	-	TGTGCCAGCAGCCCTATGGGACACACCAACACCGGGGAGCTGTTTTTT	CASSPMGHTNTGELFF
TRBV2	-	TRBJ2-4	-	TGTGCCACTATAAACGGGGCCAAAAACATTCAGTACTTC	CATINGAKNIQYF
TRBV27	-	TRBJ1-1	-	TGTGCCAGCAGTTTATATCCGGGGAGGGGATCCTCAGGGTACACTGAAGCTTTCTTT	CASSLYPGRGSSGYTEAFF
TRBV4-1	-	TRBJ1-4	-	TGCGCCAGCAGCCCCAGGGGAGAGGGGACTAATGAAAAACTGTTTTTT	CASSPRGEGTNEKLFF
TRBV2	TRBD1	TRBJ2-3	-	TGTGCCAGCAGGGACAGGGGCACAGATACGCAGTATTTT	CASRDRGTDTQYF
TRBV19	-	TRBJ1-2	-	TGTGCCAGTATCTATGGGGCCTATGGCTACACCTTC	CASIYGAYGYTF
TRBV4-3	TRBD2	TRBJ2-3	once	TGCGCCAGCAGCCAAGGCCTACTAGCGGTAGGCACAGATACGCAGTATTTT	CASSQGLLAVGTDTQYF
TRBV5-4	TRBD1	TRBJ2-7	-	TGTGCCAGCAGCTTGGGGCAGGGGGCCTACGAGCAGTACTTC	CASSLGQGAYEQYF
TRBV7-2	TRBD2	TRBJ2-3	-	TGTGCCAGCAGCCAGGGACTAGCGATAGGCACAGATACGCAGTATTTT	CASSQGLAIGTDTQYF
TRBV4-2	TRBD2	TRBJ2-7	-	TGTGCCAGCAGCCAAGGGGGACTAGCGGGAATCTACGAGCAGTACTTC	CASSQGGLAGIYEQYF
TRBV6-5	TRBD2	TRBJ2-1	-	TGTGCCAGCAGTTACTCACTAGCGGGCGACAATGAGCAGTTCTTC	CASSYSLAGDNEQFF
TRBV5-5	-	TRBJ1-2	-	TGTGCCAGCAGCTTGGGGACATCGCTCGGGTATGGCTACACCTTC	CASSLGTSLGYGYTF
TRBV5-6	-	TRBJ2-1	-	TGTGCCAGCAGCCGTGATGTCGAGAATGAGCAGTTCTTC	CASSRDVENEQFF
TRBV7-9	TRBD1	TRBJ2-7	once	TGTGCCAGCGGCGACAGGGGTGGCCCCTACGAGCAGTACTTC	CASGDRGGPYEQYF
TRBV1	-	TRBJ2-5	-	TGCACCAGCAGCCAAGATTATAAGCCAAAAACTTCGAAAGAGACCCAGTACTTC	CTSSQDYKPKTSKETQYF
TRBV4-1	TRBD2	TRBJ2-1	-	TGCGCCAGCAGCCAAGAGGGACTAGCGGGTGAGCAGTTCTTC	CASSQEGLAGEQFF
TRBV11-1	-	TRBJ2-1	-	TGTGCCAGCAGCCCGAAGGAAGGAGTTACTCCTGAGCAGTTCTTC	CASSPKEGVTPEQFF
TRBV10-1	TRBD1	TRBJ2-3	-	TGCGCCAGCAGTGAGATAGGGGGCGGCACAGATACGCAGTATTTT	CASSEIGGGTDTQYF
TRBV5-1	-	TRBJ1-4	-	TGCGCCAGCAGTTTATATAGCTCAACTAATGAAAAACTGTTTTTT	CASSLYSSTNEKLFF
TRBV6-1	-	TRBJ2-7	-	TGTGCCAGCAGTGTTGGCCGGGCCTACGAGCAGTACTTC	CASSVGRAYEQYF
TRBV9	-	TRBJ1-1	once	TGTGCCAGCAGCGATCATCTGCGGGTCAGAGGAAGGGAGAACACTGAAGCTTTCTTT	CASSDHLRVRGRENTEAFF
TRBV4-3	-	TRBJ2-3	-	TGCGCCAGCAGCCAAGGACTTTCCCGGAAGCCAACCCATCAAGCAGATACGCAGTATTTT	CASSQGLSRKPTHQADTQYF
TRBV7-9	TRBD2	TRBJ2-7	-	TGTGCCAGCAGCGAGACTAGCGGGAGAGGTTACGAGCAGTACTTC	CASSETSGRGYEQYF
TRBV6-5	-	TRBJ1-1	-	TGTGCCAGCAGTTACATCCAGGACACTGAAGCTTTCTTT	CASSYIQDTEAFF
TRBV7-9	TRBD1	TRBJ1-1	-	TGTGCCAGCAGCGACAGGGGTGAGAGCACTGAAGCTTTCTTT	CASSDRGESTEAFF
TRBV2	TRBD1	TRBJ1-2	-	TGTGCCAGCAGTGTCGCCGGGACAGTTAATGGCTACACCTTC	CASSVAGTVNGYTF
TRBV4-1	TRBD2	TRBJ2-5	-	TGCGCCAGCAGCCAAGAGTCCTTTGGGGAGGGCCGTCAAGAGACCCAGTACTTC	CASSQESFGEGRQETQYF
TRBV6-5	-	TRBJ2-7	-	TGTGCCAGCAGTTACTCGACAAACTCCTACGAGCAGTACTTC	CASSYSTNSYEQYF
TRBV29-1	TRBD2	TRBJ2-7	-	TGCAGCGTTGAAGATTGGGAGGGTTTCACCTACGAGCAGTACTTC	CSVEDWEGFTYEQYF
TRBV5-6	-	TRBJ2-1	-	TGTGCCAGCAGCTTAGCGGTCTCCTACAATGAGCAGTTCTTC	CASSLAVSYNEQFF